This TCR beta chain stems from a study of T cells in Graves' hyperthyroidism and ophthalmopathy. The hyperthyroidism was newly diagnosed and had lasted under 2 months; the patients were aged 18 to 65. The investigators amplified TCR beta CDR3 regions from RNA transcripts. First-round RT-PCR with HTBI primers amplified the TCR CDR3 region. From the multiplex PCR reads, TCRdb called clonotypes with MiXCR, one entry per CDR3 protein. The sample records 530,000 or so distinct CDR3 sequences, around 45% being singletons. The V segment lost 5 bases and the J segment 4 bases; nucleotides outside the gene matches: 14. Germline loops: CDR1 DFQATT, CDR2 SNEGSKA (reference sequence). The CDR3 extends over 17 amino acids. Details on this clonotype: A much larger clone differs from this one at a single base, so this may be a read error.

Sequenced input: peripheral blood or thyroid tissue (not recorded which). The clonotype comes from a woman younger than 35 with Graves' hyperthyroidism. The genes are TRBV20-1 and TRBJ1-5; 10 bases line up with TRBD1. The DNA for the CDR3 is TGCAGTGCTCAAGAAGCCGGGACAGGGGAGTGGAATCAGCCCCAGCATTTT. Its translation is CSAQEAGTGEWNQPQHF.